The TCR beta chain under discussion was sequenced for a study of cytomegalovirus exposure and HLA in healthy donors. Findings and caveats of the study: For presence/absence analyses, sequencing depth was assumed to be roughly uniform across donors.

This clone was found a few times. Its specificity is not known. Trimming at V came to 5 bases and at J to 4 bases, leaving 5 bases not matched to a gene. The germline V gene encodes CDR1 SGHVS and CDR2 FQNEAQ. The CDR3 length is 14 residues. The PCR made use of 60 Vbeta and 13 Jbeta primers. Produced via immunoSEQ multiplex PCR; TCRdb's table is partial and in-frame only. The sample gives 100,000 to 150,000 clones, over 70% of which show up once; 1.2% is in the top ten. The sample consisted of PBMCs. The chain is built from TRBV7-8 and TRBJ2-5; 9 bases map to TRBD2. The sequence was collected from a female donor in good health and CMV-seronegative. CDR3 in DNA: TGTGCCAGCAGCCTCCGCGGGGGGGTAGAGACCCAGTACTTC. This gives the protein CASSLRGGVETQYF.